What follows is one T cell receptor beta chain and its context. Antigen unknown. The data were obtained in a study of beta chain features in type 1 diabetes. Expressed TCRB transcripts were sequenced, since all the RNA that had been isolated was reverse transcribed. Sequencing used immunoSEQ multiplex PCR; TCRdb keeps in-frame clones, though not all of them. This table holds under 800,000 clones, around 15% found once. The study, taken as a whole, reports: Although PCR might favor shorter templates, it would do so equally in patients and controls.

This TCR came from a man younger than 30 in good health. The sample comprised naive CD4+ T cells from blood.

CDR3 in amino acids: CASSRLPGEKLFF. Written as DNA, the CDR3 is TGTGCCAGCAGTCGTTTGCCGGGTGAAAAACTGTTTTTT. V gene TRBV7-9 combines with J gene TRBJ1-4; D unresolved. Germline values: CDR1 SEHNR, CDR2 FQNEAQ (reference sequence). This CDR3 has 13 residues. Trimming stripped 6 bases from V and 7 bases from J, with 12 bases between.